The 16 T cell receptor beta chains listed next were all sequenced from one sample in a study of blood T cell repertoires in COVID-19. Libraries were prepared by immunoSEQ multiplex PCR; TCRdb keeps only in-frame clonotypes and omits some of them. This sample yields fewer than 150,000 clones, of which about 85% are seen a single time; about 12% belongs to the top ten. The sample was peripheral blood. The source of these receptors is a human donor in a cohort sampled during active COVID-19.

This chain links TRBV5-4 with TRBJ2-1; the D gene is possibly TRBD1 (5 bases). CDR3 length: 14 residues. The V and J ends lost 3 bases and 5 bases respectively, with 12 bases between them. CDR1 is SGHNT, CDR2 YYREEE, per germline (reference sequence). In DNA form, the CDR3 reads TGTGCCAGCAGCTCGAGCTCACAGGACAATGAGCAGTTCTTC. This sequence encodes CASSSSSQDNEQFF. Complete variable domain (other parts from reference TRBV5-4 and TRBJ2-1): ETGVTQSPTHLIKTRGQQVTLRCSSQSGHNTVSWYQQALGQGPQFIFQYYREEENGRGNFPPRFSGLQFPNYSSELNVNALELDDSALYLCASSSSSQDNEQFFGPGTRLTVL.

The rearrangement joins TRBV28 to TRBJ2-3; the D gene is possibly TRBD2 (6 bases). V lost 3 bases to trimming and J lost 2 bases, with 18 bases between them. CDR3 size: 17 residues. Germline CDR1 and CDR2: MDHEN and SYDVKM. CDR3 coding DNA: TGTGCCAGCAGTTTTGAAAGGGTGGGGGGAGCCACAGATACGCAGTATTTT. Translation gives CASSFERVGGATDTQYF.

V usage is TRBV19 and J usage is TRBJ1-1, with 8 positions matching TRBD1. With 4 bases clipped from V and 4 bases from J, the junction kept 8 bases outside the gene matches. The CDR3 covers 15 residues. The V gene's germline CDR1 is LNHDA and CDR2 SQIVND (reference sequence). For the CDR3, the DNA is TGTGCCAGTAGTAGAAGGACAGGGTCCTCCACTGAAGCTTTCTTT. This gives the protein CASSRRTGSSTEAFF. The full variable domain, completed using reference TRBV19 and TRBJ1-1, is DGGITQSPKYLFRKEGQNVTLSCEQNLNHDAMYWYRQDPGQGLRLIYYSQIVNDFQKGDIAEGYSVSREKKESFPLTVTSAQKNPTAFYLCASSRRTGSSTEAFFGQGTRLTVV.

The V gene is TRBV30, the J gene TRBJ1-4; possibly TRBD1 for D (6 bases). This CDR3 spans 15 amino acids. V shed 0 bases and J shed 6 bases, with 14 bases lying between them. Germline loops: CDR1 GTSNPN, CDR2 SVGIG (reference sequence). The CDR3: CAWSVGSGVDEKLFF. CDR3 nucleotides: TGTGCCTGGAGTGTAGGGTCAGGGGTTGATGAAAAACTGTTTTTT.

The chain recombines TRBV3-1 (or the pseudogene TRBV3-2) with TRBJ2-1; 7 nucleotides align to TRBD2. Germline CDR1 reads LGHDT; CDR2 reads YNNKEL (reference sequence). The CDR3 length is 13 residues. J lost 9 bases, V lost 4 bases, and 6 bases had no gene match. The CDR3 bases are TGTGCCAGCAGCCCACGCCCGGGGGGTGAGCAGTTCTTC. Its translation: CASSPRPGGEQFF.

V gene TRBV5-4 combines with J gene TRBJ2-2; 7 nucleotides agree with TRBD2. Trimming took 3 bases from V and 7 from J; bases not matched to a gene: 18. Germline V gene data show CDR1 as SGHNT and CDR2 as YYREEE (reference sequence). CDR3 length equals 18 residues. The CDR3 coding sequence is TGTGCCAGCAGCTCGTCGGGGCTTTGGGGAGGGCCCGGCGGGGAGCTGTTTTTT. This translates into CASSSSGLWGGPGGELFF.

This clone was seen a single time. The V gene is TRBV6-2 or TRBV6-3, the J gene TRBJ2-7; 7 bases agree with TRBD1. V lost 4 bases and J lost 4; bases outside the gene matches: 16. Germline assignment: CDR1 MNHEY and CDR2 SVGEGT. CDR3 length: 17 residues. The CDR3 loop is CASSSKGAGTNSYEQYF. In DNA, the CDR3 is TGTGCCAGCAGTTCGAAGGGGGCAGGAACCAACTCGTACGAGCAGTACTTC.

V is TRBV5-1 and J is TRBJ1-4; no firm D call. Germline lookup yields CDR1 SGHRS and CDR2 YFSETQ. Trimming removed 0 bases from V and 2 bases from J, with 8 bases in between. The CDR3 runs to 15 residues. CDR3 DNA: TGCGCCAGCAGCTTGGGGTCCCGGACTAATGAAAAACTGTTTTTT. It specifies CASSLGSRTNEKLFF.

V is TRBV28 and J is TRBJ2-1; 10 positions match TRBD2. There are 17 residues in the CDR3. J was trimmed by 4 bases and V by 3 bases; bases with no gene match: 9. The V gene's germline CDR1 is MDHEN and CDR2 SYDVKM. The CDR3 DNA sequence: TGTGCCAGCAGTTTTAGCGGGGGGACTATTTTATACAATGAGCAGTTCTTC. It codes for CASSFSGGTILYNEQFF.

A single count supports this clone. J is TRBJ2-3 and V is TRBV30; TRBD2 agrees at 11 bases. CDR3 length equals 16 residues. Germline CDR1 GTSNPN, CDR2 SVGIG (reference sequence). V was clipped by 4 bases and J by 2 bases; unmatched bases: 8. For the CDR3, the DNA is TGTGCCTGGAAAGATCCGGGACTAGCGGTCACAGATACGCAGTATTTT. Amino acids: CAWKDPGLAVTDTQYF.

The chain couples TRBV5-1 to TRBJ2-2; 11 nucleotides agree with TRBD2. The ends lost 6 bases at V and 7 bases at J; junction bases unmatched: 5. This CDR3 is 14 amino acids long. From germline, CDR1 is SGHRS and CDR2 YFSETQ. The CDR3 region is CASKTSGGVGELFF. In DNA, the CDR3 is TGCGCCAGCAAAACTAGCGGGGGTGTCGGGGAGCTGTTTTTT.

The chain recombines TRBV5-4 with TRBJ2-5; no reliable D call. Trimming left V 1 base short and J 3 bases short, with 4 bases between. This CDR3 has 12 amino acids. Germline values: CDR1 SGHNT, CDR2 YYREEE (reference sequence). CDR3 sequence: CASSLYEETQYF. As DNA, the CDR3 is TGTGCCAGCAGCTTGTATGAAGAGACCCAGTACTTC.

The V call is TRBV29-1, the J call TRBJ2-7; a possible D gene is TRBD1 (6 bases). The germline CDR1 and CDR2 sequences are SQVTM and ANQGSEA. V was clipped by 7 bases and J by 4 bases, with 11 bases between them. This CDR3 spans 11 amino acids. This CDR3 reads CSAITGYEQYF. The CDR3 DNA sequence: TGCAGCGCCATAACAGGGTACGAGCAGTACTTC.

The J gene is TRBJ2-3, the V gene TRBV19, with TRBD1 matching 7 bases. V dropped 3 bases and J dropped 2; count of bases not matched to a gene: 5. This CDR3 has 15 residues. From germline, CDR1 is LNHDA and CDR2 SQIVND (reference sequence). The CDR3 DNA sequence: TGTGCCAGTAGTATGACCGGACAGGACACAGATACGCAGTATTTT. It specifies CASSMTGQDTDTQYF.

The CDR3 reads CSARGPGALHF. The DNA for the CDR3 is TGCAGTGCTAGAGGCCCGGGGGCCCTCCACTTT. This chain connects TRBV20-1 to TRBJ1-6; a weak D match, TRBD1 (5 bases). The germline V and J ends were trimmed by 1 base and 14 bases, with 9 bases remaining between them. CDR3 length: 11 residues. Germline CDR1 and CDR2: DFQATT and SNEGSKA (reference sequence).

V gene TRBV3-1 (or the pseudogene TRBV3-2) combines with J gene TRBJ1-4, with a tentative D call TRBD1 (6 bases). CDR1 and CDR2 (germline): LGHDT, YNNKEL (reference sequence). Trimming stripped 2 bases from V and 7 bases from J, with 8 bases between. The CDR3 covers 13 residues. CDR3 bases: TGTGCCAGCAGCCAATTAGGGGGTGAAAAACTGTTTTTT. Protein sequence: CASSQLGGEKLFF.